This entry lists 19 T cell receptor beta chains sequenced from one sample in a study of blood T cells in healthy people across ages (dated by TCRdb to between 2014 and 2016). The library came from 5' RACE. For sequencing, an Illumina HiSeq 2500 was employed. A second 7 to 11 cycle PCR used a sample-barcoded 5' primer and a J-beta primer mix. The public reads were reprocessed in TCRdb via fastp at Q25 and MiXCR, keeping in-frame beta chains. Every distinct CDR3 protein forms one entry, paired with its most common genes and DNA. The sample table holds 1.5 million to 1.8 million distinct CDR3 sequences, of which 42% were seen once. About 3.8% of the sample belongs to the ten largest clones. The sequenced material came from blood. The source of these receptors is a woman aged 18-30 years in good health.

Ten or more counts support this clonotype. V is TRBV7-9 and J is TRBJ1-2, with D hard to call. CDR1 is SEHNR, CDR2 FQNEAQ, per germline (reference sequence). There are 12 residues in the CDR3. Trimming took 5 bases from V and 7 from J, leaving 11 bases between them. Written as DNA, the CDR3 is TGTGCCAGCAGCACCGCAAGATCTGGCTACACCTTC. Translation: CASSTARSGYTF.

The rearrangement links TRBV2 to TRBJ2-7, with TRBD1 as a possible D gene (6 bases). Deletions cut 4 bases from V and 3 bases from J, with 13 bases between. Germline V gene data show CDR1 as SNHLY and CDR2 as FYNNEI. This CDR3 is built from 14 residues. The CDR3 protein is CASSVGGGRYEQYF. The CDR3 region has the DNA TGTGCCAGCAGTGTAGGTGGGGGCCGCTACGAGCAGTACTTC.

The gene calls are TRBV29-1 and TRBJ1-2; D is unclear. Germline CDR1 and CDR2: SQVTM and ANQGSEA. The CDR3 has 13 amino acids. Trimming removed 4 bases at V and 7 bases at J, with 16 bases between. Here the CDR3 DNA reads TGCAGCGTTGTGGTCGAATACTCTAGTGGCTACACCTTC. Its translation is CSVVVEYSSGYTF.

V gene TRBV4-1 combines with J gene TRBJ1-2; D remains unclear. The V end lost 0 bases, the J end lost 3 bases, and 8 bases lay between the germline ends. This CDR3 is built from 14 residues. Germline CDR1 reads MGHRA; CDR2 reads YSYEKL. The CDR3 coding sequence is TGCGCCAGCAGCCAAGACAGGATGGACTATGGCTACACCTTC. This sequence encodes CASSQDRMDYGYTF.

The genes are TRBV27 and TRBJ2-7; 9 nucleotides line up with TRBD1. The CDR3 has 14 amino acids. Germline V CDR1 and CDR2: MNHEY, SMNVEV (reference sequence). With 6 bases clipped from V and 3 bases from J, the junction kept 6 bases outside the gene matches. The CDR3 sequence is CASSLYRGRYEQYF. CDR3 nucleotide sequence: TGTGCCAGCAGCCTCTACAGGGGGCGCTACGAGCAGTACTTC.

The rearrangement links TRBV15 to TRBJ2-7; either TRBD1 or TRBD2 may fit D (6 bases each). V lost 4 bases to trimming and J lost 1 base, with 11 bases between them. Germline CDR1 and CDR2: LNHNV and YYDKDF (reference sequence). The CDR3 totals 14 residues. The CDR3 here is CATSMRDMSYEQYF. In DNA form, the CDR3 reads TGTGCCACCAGCATGCGGGACATGTCCTACGAGCAGTACTTC. Combining the CDR3 with reference TRBV15 and TRBJ2-7 gives the whole variable domain DAMVIQNPRYQVTQFGKPVTLSCSQTLNHNVMYWYQQKSSQAPKLLFHYYDKDFNNEADTPDNFQSRRPNTSFCFLDIRSPGLGDTAMYLCATSMRDMSYEQYFGPGTRLTVT.

J is TRBJ2-1 and V is TRBV28; TRBD2 might be the D (6 bases). The V end lost 8 bases, the J end lost 9 bases, and 11 bases lay between the germline ends. The CDR3 covers 11 residues. Germline CDR1 MDHEN, CDR2 SYDVKM. In DNA, the CDR3 is TGTGCCAGCCGAAAGACTAGTGAGCAGTTCTTC. Translated: CASRKTSEQFF.

The sample holds a few counts of this clonotype. In nucleotides, the CDR3 is TGCAGTGCTAGCGACAGGGCTGGGGAGACCCAGTACTTC. Translated, it gives CSASDRAGETQYF. The chain recombines TRBV20-1 with TRBJ2-7, with 7 bases identical to TRBD1. The last part of the DNA fits TRBJ2-5 better; the J call may be wrong. The CDR3 is 13 residues long. CDR1 and CDR2 (germline): DFQATT, SNEGSKA (reference sequence).

Here the CDR3 DNA reads TGTGCCAGCAGCCCTTTTGGGGGGGCGAGGAACACTGAAGCTTTCTTT. Translated: CASSPFGGARNTEAFF. The chain uses TRBV5-6 and TRBJ1-1, with a tentative D call TRBD1 (6 bases). Between the trimmed V and J ends, which lost 4 bases and 1 base, there was a span of 17 bases. Per the germline V gene, CDR1 is SGHDT and CDR2 is YYEEEE. The CDR3 extends over 16 amino acids.

V and J are TRBV11-2 and TRBJ2-1, with 9 positions matching TRBD1. The CDR3 runs to 15 residues. Germline V gives CDR1 SGHAT, CDR2 FQNNGV. The junction had 13 bases not matched to a gene; V was cut back by 1 base and J by 15 bases. The DNA of the CDR3 is TGTGCCAGCAGCTTAGTCCTACCCGGGACAGGGATACTGTTCTTC. Translated, it gives CASSLVLPGTGILFF.

This clonotype showed up many times. This chain connects TRBV7-4 to TRBJ2-7; 7 bases are a match to TRBD1. The germline V gene has CDR1 SGHVT and CDR2 SQSDAQ. The CDR3 runs 11 residues. Trimming took 6 bases from V and 7 from J; bases not matched to a gene: 3. DNA for the CDR3: TGTGCCAGCAGGTACAGGGGAGAGCAGTACTTC. This codes for CASRYRGEQYF.

The rearrangement uses TRBV30 and TRBJ2-3; 7 bases line up with TRBD1. Germline V CDR1 and CDR2: GTSNPN, SVGIG (reference sequence). The CDR3 loop spans 14 amino acids. V shed 5 bases and J 1 base; nucleotides not matched to a gene: 6. CDR3 coding DNA: TGTGCCTGGGAGTCAGGACAGGGCACAGATACGCAGTATTTT. Its protein is CAWESGQGTDTQYF.

J is TRBJ1-1 and V is TRBV9, with a tentative D call TRBD1 (5 bases). The CDR3 length is 14 residues. The germline gives CDR1 SGDLS, CDR2 YYNGEE. Trimming took 6 bases from V and 1 from J, leaving 13 bases between them. Here the CDR3 reads CASTLGGTNTEAFF. CDR3 nucleotides: TGTGCCAGCACCCTAGGAGGGACGAACACTGAAGCTTTCTTT. Full variable domain (remainder filled in from reference TRBV9 and TRBJ1-1): DSGVTQTPKHLITATGQRVTLRCSPRSGDLSVYWYQQSLDQGLQFLIQYYNGEERAKGNILERFSAQQFPDLHSELNLSSLELGDSALYFCASTLGGTNTEAFFGQGTRLTVV.

The rearrangement links TRBV6-5 to TRBJ1-2; a possible D gene is TRBD1 (6 bases). From germline, CDR1 is MNHEY and CDR2 SVGAGI. V was shortened by 3 bases and J by 1 base, with 15 bases between the two germline ends. This CDR3 is built from 16 residues. The CDR3 DNA reads TGTGCCAGCAGTTATTCAAACAGGGCTAATAACTATGGCTACACCTTC. As protein: CASSYSNRANNYGYTF.

The J gene is TRBJ2-2, the V gene TRBV29-1, with D tentatively TRBD1 (6 bases). The CDR3 extends over 14 amino acids. CDR1 and CDR2 from the germline V gene are SQVTM and ANQGSEA. Trimming stripped 4 bases from V and 4 bases from J, with 13 bases between. CDR3 in amino acids: CSVVLTGLTGELFF. The DNA for the CDR3 is TGCAGCGTTGTGCTAACAGGGCTCACCGGGGAGCTGTTTTTT.

Regarding this clonotype: One end of the junction fails to match germline, which may point to a read error. The V gene is TRBV7-9, the J gene TRBJ2-3; perhaps TRBD2 as D (6 bases). Germline lookup yields CDR1 SEHNR and CDR2 FQNEAQ (reference sequence). The CDR3 contains 15 residues. The CDR3 nucleotides are TGTGCCGGCAGCTTGCGGGGTAGCGGTACAGATACGCAGTATTTT. Amino acids: CAGSLRGSGTDTQYF. Together with reference TRBV7-9 and TRBJ2-3, the CDR3 gives the full variable domain: DTGVSQNPRHKITKRGQNVTFRCDPISEHNRLYWYRQTLGQGPEFLTYFQNEAQLEKSRLLSDRFSAERPKGSFSTLEIQRTEQGDSAMYLCAGSLRGSGTDTQYFGPGTRLTVL.

This clonotype came up a few times. V usage is TRBV12-3 or TRBV12-4 and J usage is TRBJ1-1; D possibly corresponds to TRBD1 (5 bases). With 6 bases removed from V and 4 bases from J, the gap between germline ends came to 15 bases. CDR3 size: 14 residues. In DNA, the CDR3 is TGTGCCAGCAGCCTCCTCCCCGGGGGCACTGAAGCTTTCTTT. Translation: CASSLLPGGTEAFF.

This rearrangement joins TRBV20-1 to TRBJ2-4; TRBD1 or TRBD2 may be the D gene (5 bases each). The J call may be faulty, since TRBJ2-7 better matches the DNA end. The CDR3 is 13 residues long. Germline V CDR1 and CDR2: DFQATT, SNEGSKA (reference sequence). CDR3 DNA: TGCAGTGTTAGGGACGGAAGGGCCTACGAGCAGTACTTC. Translated: CSVRDGRAYEQYF.

The V gene is TRBV4-3, the J gene TRBJ1-2; no firm D call. The V end was cut by 4 bases, the J end by 4 bases, with 16 bases between. The CDR3 sequence is 15 residues long. The germline V gene has CDR1 LGHNA and CDR2 YSLEER. The chain's CDR3 is CASSRGTRASYGYTF. CDR3 DNA: TGCGCCAGCAGCCGCGGAACAAGGGCCAGCTATGGCTACACCTTC.